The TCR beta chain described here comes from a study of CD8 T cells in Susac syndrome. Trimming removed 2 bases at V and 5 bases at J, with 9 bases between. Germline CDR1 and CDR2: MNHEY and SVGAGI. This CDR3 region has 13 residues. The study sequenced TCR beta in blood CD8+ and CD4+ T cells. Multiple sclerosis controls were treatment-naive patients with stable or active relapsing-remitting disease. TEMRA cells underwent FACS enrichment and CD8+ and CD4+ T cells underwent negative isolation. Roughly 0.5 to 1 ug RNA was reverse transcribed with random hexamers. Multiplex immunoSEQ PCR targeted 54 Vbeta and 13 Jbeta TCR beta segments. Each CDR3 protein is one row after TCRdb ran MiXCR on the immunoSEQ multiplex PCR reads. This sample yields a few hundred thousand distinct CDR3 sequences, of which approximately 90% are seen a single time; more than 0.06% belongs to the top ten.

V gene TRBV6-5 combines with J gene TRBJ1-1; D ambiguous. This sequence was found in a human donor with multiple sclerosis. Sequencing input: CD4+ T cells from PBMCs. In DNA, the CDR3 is TGTGCCAGCAGTTACATGGCAGTGACTGAAGCTTTCTTT. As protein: CASSYMAVTEAFF.